The source of this TCR beta chain is a study of CD4 T cells in relation to SARS-CoV-2 and coronaviruses. Clones were sequenced by immunoSEQ multiplex PCR, and TCRdb holds only the in-frame ones, with some missing. The data hold around 28,000 clones, with more than 60% observed a single time. As regards this clone: The antigen is unknown.

The CDR3 length is 14 residues. The germline gives CDR1 LGHNA, CDR2 YSLEER. Trimming took 4 bases from V and 2 from J, leaving 12 bases between them. The sample comprised memory CD4+ T cells from PBMCs, cultured in vitro. The origin of this receptor is an adult with COVID-19. The gene calls are TRBV4-3 and TRBJ2-7; D is tentatively TRBD1 or TRBD2 (5 bases each). This CDR3 is CASSPGTVAYEQYF. The CDR3 DNA follows: TGCGCCAGCAGCCCCGGGACGGTGGCCTACGAGCAGTACTTC.